The clone carrying this T cell receptor beta chain was recorded at least ten times. The record originates from a study of blood T cell repertoires in COVID-19. Study information: In each case, the material was cDNA or gDNA derived from T cells, B-cell-depleted T cells, or PBMCs.

V lost 0 bases, J lost 4 bases, and 13 bases lay in between. Germline V gives CDR1 SGHRS, CDR2 YFSETQ. The CDR3 length is 15 residues. Only in-frame clones appear in the TCRdb table, and some are missing; sequencing was by immunoSEQ multiplex PCR. The repertoire holds around 250,000 clones, with approximately 90% as singletons. Participants, about 18 to 100 years old, spanned around 26 US areas. Clinical history as reported by participants underpinned cohort assignment. The V call is TRBV5-1, the J call TRBJ1-1; D is unclear. The TCR originated in a woman aged 30 to 39 who had recovered from COVID-19. The specimen was PBMCs or T cells enriched from blood (not recorded which). CDR3 nucleotide sequence: TGCGCCAGCAGCTTGGCCTGGGGAGCGAGCACTGAAGCTTTCTTT. Amino acid sequence: CASSLAWGASTEAFF.